The T cell receptor beta chain described here comes from a study of blood T cell repertoires in COVID-19. The germline gives CDR1 SNHLY, CDR2 FYNNEI. V lost 4 bases and J lost 5, with 14 bases in between. The CDR3 is made up of 15 amino acids. Here immunoSEQ multiplex PCR was the method, and the copy in TCRdb shows in-frame clones only, minus some. This sample carries about 260,000 clones, approximately 84% of them seen once, and the ten largest clones take around 2%. This clone was seen only once. The sequenced sample was peripheral blood. The rearrangement joins TRBV2 to TRBJ2-2, with D perhaps matching TRBD1 (6 bases). This TCR came from a woman aged 80 or over with acute or convalescent COVID-19. In DNA form, the CDR3 reads TGTGCCAGCAGTGGCGGGCTACAGGGAACCGGGGAGCTGTTTTTT. Its protein is CASSGGLQGTGELFF.